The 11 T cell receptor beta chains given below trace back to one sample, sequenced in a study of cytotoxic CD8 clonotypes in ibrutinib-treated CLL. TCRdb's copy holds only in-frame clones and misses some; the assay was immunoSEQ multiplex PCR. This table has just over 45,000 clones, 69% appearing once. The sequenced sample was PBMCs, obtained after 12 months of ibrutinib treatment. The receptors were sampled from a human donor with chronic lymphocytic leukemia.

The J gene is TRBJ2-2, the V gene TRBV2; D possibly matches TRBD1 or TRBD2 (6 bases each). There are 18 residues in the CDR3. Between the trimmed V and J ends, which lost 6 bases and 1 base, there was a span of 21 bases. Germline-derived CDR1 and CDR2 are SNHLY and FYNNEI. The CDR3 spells CASSALRGGNMNTGELFF. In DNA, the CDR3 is TGTGCCAGCAGCGCCCTAAGAGGGGGGAATATGAACACCGGGGAGCTGTTTTTT.

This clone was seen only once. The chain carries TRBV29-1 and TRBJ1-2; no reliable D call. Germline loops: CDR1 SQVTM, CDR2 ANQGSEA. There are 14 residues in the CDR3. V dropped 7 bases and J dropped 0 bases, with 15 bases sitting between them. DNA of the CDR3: TGCAGCGCCCAGAGGCGATCCTCTAACTATGGCTACACCTTC. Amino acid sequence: CSAQRRSSNYGYTF.

CDR3 coding DNA: TGTGCCAGCAGCTTAGCCCTAGCGGGGGGGCCGGAGCAGTACTTC. Protein sequence: CASSLALAGGPEQYF. The rearrangement joins TRBV7-9 to TRBJ2-7; 12 bases match TRBD2. The CDR3 length is 15 residues. V was pared by 0 bases and J by 7 bases, with 4 bases of the junction left unmatched. Germline V gene sequence: CDR1 SEHNR, CDR2 FQNEAQ (reference sequence).

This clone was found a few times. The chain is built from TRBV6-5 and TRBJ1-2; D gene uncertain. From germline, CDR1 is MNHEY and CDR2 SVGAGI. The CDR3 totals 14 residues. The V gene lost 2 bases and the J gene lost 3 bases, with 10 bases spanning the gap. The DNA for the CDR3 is TGTGCCAGCAGTTACCGGGGAGCTTACTATGGCTACACCTTC. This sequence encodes CASSYRGAYYGYTF.

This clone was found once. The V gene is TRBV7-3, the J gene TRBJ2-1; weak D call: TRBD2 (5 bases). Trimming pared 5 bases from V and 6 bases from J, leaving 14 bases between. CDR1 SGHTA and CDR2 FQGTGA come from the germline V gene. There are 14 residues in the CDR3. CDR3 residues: CASSMRLGANEQFF. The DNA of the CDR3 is TGTGCCAGCAGCATGCGTTTGGGAGCCAATGAGCAGTTCTTC.

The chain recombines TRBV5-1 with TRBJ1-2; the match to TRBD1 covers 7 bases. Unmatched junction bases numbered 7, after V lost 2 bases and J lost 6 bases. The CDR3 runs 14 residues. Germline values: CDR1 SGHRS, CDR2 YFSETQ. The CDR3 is CASSLGQAAHGYTF. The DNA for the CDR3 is TGCGCCAGCAGCTTAGGACAGGCTGCGCATGGCTACACCTTC.

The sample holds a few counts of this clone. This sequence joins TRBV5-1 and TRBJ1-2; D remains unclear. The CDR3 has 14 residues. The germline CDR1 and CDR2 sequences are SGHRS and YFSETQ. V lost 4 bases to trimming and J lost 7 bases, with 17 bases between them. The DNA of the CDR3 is TGCGCCAGCAGCATCAATCCGGTGCCACGTGGCTACACCTTC. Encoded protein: CASSINPVPRGYTF.

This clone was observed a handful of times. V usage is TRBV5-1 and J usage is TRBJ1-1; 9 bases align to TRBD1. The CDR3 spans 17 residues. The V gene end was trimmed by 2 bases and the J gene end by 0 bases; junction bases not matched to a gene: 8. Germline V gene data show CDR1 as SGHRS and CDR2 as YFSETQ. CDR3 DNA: TGCGCCAGCAGCTTTCGGACAGGGGTGGGAATGAACACTGAAGCTTTCTTT. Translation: CASSFRTGVGMNTEAFF.

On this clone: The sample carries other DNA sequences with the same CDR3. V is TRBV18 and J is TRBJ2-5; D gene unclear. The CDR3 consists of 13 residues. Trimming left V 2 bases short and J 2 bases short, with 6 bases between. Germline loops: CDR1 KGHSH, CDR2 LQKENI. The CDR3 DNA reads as TGTGCCAGCTCACCAGGGTGGCAAGAGACCCAGTACTTC. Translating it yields CASSPGWQETQYF. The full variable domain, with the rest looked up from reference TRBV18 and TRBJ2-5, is NAGVMQNPRHLVRRRGQEARLRCSPMKGHSHVYWYRQLPEEGLKFMVYLQKENIIDESGMPKERFSAEFPKEGPSILRIQQVVRGDSAAYFCASSPGWQETQYFGPGTRLLVL.

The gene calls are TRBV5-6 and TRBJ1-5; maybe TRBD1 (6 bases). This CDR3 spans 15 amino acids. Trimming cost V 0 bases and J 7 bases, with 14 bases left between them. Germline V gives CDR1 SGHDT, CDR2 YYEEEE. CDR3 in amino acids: CASSLAGGAGQPQHF. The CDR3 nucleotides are TGTGCCAGCAGCTTGGCCGGGGGCGCGGGGCAGCCCCAGCATTTT.

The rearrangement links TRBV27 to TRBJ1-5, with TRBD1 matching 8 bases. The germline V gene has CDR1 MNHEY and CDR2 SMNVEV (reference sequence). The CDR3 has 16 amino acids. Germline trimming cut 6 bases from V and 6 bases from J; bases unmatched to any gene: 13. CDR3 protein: CASRKQGEGMGQPQHF. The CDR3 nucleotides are TGTGCCAGCAGAAAACAGGGGGAGGGAATGGGTCAGCCCCAGCATTTT.